The T cell receptor beta chain under discussion was sequenced for a study of immune characterization of retroperitoneal liposarcoma (dated 2019 in TCRdb). Libraries came from PCR. TCRdb records NextSeq 500 as the sequencer. TCRdb took the public reads, trimmed them with fastp at Q25, ran MiXCR for clone calling and kept in-frame beta chains. Each entry merges the rows of one CDR3 protein and shows their most common DNA and genes. This sample is represented by 6,500 to 8,000 distinct CDR3 sequences; around 29% of them were singletons. In total, the top ten clones hold about 45% of the sample. From its cysteine to its phenylalanine, the CDR3 spans 15 amino acids. Of all the DNA, just the CDR3 is kept, 45 bases in frame from base 1. The germline V gene specifies MGHRA as CDR1 and YSYEKL as CDR2. Deletion took 4 bases off V and 2 bases off J, with a span of 13 bases between the germline ends. Remarks on this clonotype: Its binding antigen is unknown. Base quality data are lacking; no much larger clone is found one base away.

The receptor was derived from a male donor with retroperitoneal liposarcoma. Sequencing used blood. Recombination connected TRBV4-1 to TRBJ2-3, with no D gene named confidently. The DNA reads TGCGCCAGCAGCCTGGGCGGCTGGGACACAGATACGCAGTATTTT. This yields the protein CASSLGGWDTDTQYF.